A selection of T cell receptor beta chains follows, all from one sample in a study of control samples from healthy donors and cancer patients. Libraries were prepared by immunoSEQ multiplex PCR; TCRdb keeps only in-frame clonotypes and omits some of them. The sample includes about 100,000 clones, 87% of them seen just once. The sample taken for sequencing was blood. These receptors all come from a woman in her 50s in good health. The CDR3 runs from the conserved cysteine through the conserved F or W. Fields, in order: D gene, V gene, J gene, clone size, CDR3 protein, CDR3 DNA. A D gene is named only where the DNA matches it firmly. Where a row states a size, it is once, few, many or the class of an expanded clone; other rows omit it.

>.|TRBV19|TRBJ1-2|.
CASRGVDYYGYTF
TGTGCCAGTAGAGGGGTGGACTACTATGGCTACACCTTC
>.|TRBV9|TRBJ2-6|.
CASSVVGGATGGANVLTF
TGTGCCAGCAGCGTAGTCGGAGGGGCCACCGGTGGGGCCAACGTCCTGACTTTC
>.|TRBV29-1|TRBJ1-2|.
CSVDDRPYGYTF
TGCAGCGTTGACGATCGGCCCTATGGCTACACCTTC
>.|TRBV12-3/TRBV12-4|TRBJ1-1|once
CASSLAIEGEAFF
TGTGCCAGCAGTTTAGCGATCGAGGGTGAAGCTTTCTTT
>.|TRBV27|TRBJ1-1|few
CASSLSRDVTEAFF
TGTGCCAGCAGTTTATCCAGGGATGTCACTGAAGCTTTCTTT
>.|TRBV13|TRBJ2-1|.
CASSLQGTSYNEQFF
TGTGCCAGCAGCTTACAGGGGACCTCCTACAATGAGCAGTTCTTC
>.|TRBV10-1|TRBJ1-3|few
CASSGSRRISGNTIYF
TGCGCCAGCAGTGGATCAAGGCGAATCTCTGGAAACACCATATATTTT
>.|TRBV7-6|TRBJ1-5|many
CASSLTGRGTRNQPQHF
TGTGCCAGCAGCTTAACAGGGAGGGGTACTCGCAATCAGCCCCAGCATTTT
>.|TRBV15|TRBJ2-1|.
CATSRDQLLTSGPAHNEQFF
TGTGCCACCAGCAGAGATCAACTTTTGACTAGTGGCCCTGCCCACAATGAGCAGTTCTTC
>.|TRBV6-5|TRBJ1-2|.
CASRGDPYGYTF
TGTGCCAGCAGGGGAGACCCCTATGGCTACACCTTC
>.|TRBV4-3|TRBJ1-2|.
CASSQDRQLSYGYTF
TGCGCCAGCAGCCAAGATCGACAGCTGAGCTATGGCTACACCTTC
>.|TRBV6-2/TRBV6-3|TRBJ1-5|.
CASSYSSQPQHF
TGTGCCAGCAGTTACTCCAGTCAGCCCCAGCATTTT
>.|TRBV5-4|TRBJ1-5|.
CASSLWGAYNQPQHF
TGTGCCAGCAGCTTGTGGGGGGCATACAATCAGCCCCAGCATTTT
>TRBD1|TRBV3-1/TRBV3-2|TRBJ2-2|.
CASSRAGQGTGELFF
TGTGCCAGCAGCCGAGCGGGACAGGGAACCGGGGAGCTGTTTTTT
>TRBD2|TRBV4-1|TRBJ2-1|.
CASSQDQRGWGEQFF
TGCGCCAGCAGCCAAGATCAGCGGGGGTGGGGTGAGCAGTTCTTC
>.|TRBV6-4|TRBJ1-2|.
CASRYDPGYTF
TGTGCCAGCAGATATGACCCCGGCTACACCTTC
>TRBD1|TRBV25-1|TRBJ2-2|.
CASKGQGRTGELFF
TGTGCCAGCAAAGGACAGGGGCGGACCGGGGAGCTGTTTTTT
>TRBD2|TRBV12-5|TRBJ2-1|.
CASGASGVRNEQFF
TGTGCTAGTGGTGCTAGCGGGGTCCGGAATGAGCAGTTCTTC
>TRBD2|TRBV7-2|TRBJ2-1|.
CAASGTSGASLIYNEQFF
TGTGCCGCCTCTGGGACTAGCGGGGCCTCGCTAATCTACAATGAGCAGTTCTTC
>.|TRBV11-3|TRBJ2-2|.
CASSSRRGGELFF
TGTGCCAGCAGCTCCAGGAGAGGCGGGGAGCTGTTTTTT
>.|TRBV7-6|TRBJ2-2|.
CASSLMPEDTGELFF
TGTGCCAGCAGCTTGATGCCGGAGGACACCGGGGAGCTGTTTTTT
>.|TRBV7-2|TRBJ2-1|.
CASRSNWGAGNEQFF
TGTGCCAGCAGATCAAATTGGGGGGCGGGCAATGAGCAGTTCTTC
>TRBD1|TRBV5-1|TRBJ2-5|.
CASSRRGQGAGETQYF
TGCGCCAGCAGCCGTAGAGGACAGGGGGCCGGGGAGACCCAGTACTTC
>.|TRBV24-1|TRBJ2-3|.
CATSDFSSRTDTQYF
TGTGCCACCAGTGATTTTTCCAGCCGCACAGATACGCAGTATTTT
>.|TRBV5-6|TRBJ2-3|.
CASSFRKDTDTQYF
TGTGCCAGCAGCTTCCGGAAAGACACAGATACGCAGTATTTT
>.|TRBV10-3|TRBJ1-5|once
CASQRGIEDSNQPQHF
TGTGCCTCGCAGAGGGGGATAGAAGATAGCAATCAGCCCCAGCATTTT
>.|TRBV4-1|TRBJ2-1|.
CASSRAQTDEQFF
TGCGCCAGCAGCCGTGCACAAACGGATGAGCAGTTCTTC
>.|TRBV18|TRBJ1-1|.
CASSLSTQGRAEAFF
TGTGCCAGCTCACTCTCTACACAGGGCCGAGCTGAAGCTTTCTTT
>.|TRBV6-1|TRBJ1-1|.
CASSEALQGEAFF
TGTGCCAGCAGTGAAGCGCTTCAGGGTGAAGCTTTCTTT
>TRBD1|TRBV30|TRBJ1-2|.
CAWRGQGIRNGYTF
TGTGCCTGGAGGGGACAGGGAATACGGAATGGCTACACCTTC
>.|TRBV11-2|TRBJ2-7|.
CASSLNRDYEQYF
TGTGCCAGCAGCCTGAACCGGGACTACGAGCAGTACTTC
>.|TRBV24-1|TRBJ2-2|.
CATSDLDGSGELFF
TGTGCCACCAGTGATTTGGATGGGTCCGGGGAGCTGTTTTTT
>.|TRBV6-2/TRBV6-3|TRBJ1-1|.
CASSYSRETEAFF
TGTGCCAGCAGTTACTCCCGGGAAACTGAAGCTTTCTTT
>.|TRBV18|TRBJ2-4|.
CASSTRGVAKNIQYF
TGTGCCAGCTCAACACGAGGGGTAGCCAAAAACATTCAGTACTTC
>TRBD2|TRBV5-1|TRBJ2-5|.
CASSSGLAGVETQYF
TGCGCCAGCAGCTCCGGACTAGCGGGGGTGGAGACCCAGTACTTC
>.|TRBV27|TRBJ1-6|.
CASSYGLGPLHF
TGTGCCAGCAGTTACGGCCTCGGTCCCCTCCACTTT
>.|TRBV4-3|TRBJ2-5|.
CASSRDLQGEETQYF
TGCGCCAGCAGCCGGGACCTACAGGGTGAGGAGACCCAGTACTTC
>.|TRBV5-6|TRBJ2-4|.
CASSLAGVQLGIQYF
TGTGCCAGCAGCTTGGCGGGGGTACAGCTGGGCATTCAGTACTTC
>.|TRBV2|TRBJ2-7|.
CASTGRATYEQYF
TGTGCCAGCACAGGGCGAGCAACCTACGAGCAGTACTTC
>TRBD1|TRBV7-2|TRBJ1-5|.
CASSAQTGDNQPQHF
TGTGCCAGCAGCGCGCAGACAGGGGACAATCAGCCCCAGCATTTT
>TRBD1|TRBV4-2|TRBJ1-5|.
CASGTGGAQPQHF
TGTGCCAGCGGGACAGGGGGAGCTCAGCCCCAGCATTTT
>.|TRBV5-1|TRBJ1-5|once
CASSRTGGNQPQHF
TGCGCCAGCAGCCGGACTGGAGGTAATCAGCCCCAGCATTTT
>.|TRBV10-1|TRBJ2-7|few
CAAGPNPYEQYF
TGCGCCGCGGGCCCAAATCCCTACGAGCAGTACTTC
>.|TRBV5-5|TRBJ1-2|.
CASSLRGRENGYTF
TGTGCCAGCAGCTTAAGGGGAAGGGAAAATGGCTACACCTTC
>.|TRBV5-4|TRBJ1-1|few
CASSGYRESRAFF
TGTGCCAGCAGCGGCTACAGGGAATCGAGAGCTTTCTTT
>.|TRBV6-5|TRBJ1-3|few
CASIIVSSGNTIYF
TGTGCCAGCATTATAGTGAGCTCTGGAAACACCATATATTTT
>TRBD1|TRBV9|TRBJ2-5|.
CASEKGAGETQYF
TGTGCCAGTGAGAAGGGGGCCGGAGAGACCCAGTACTTC
>TRBD2|TRBV27|TRBJ2-1|.
CASSLSARTSGSYEQFF
TGTGCCAGCAGTTTATCCGCCCGGACTAGCGGGAGCTATGAGCAGTTCTTC
>.|TRBV18|TRBJ1-2|.
CASSPPGTPYGYTF
TGTGCCAGCTCACCGCCCGGGACACCATATGGCTACACCTTC
>TRBD1|TRBV11-2|TRBJ1-4|.
CASSSAVGTGGEKLFF
TGTGCCAGCAGCTCAGCGGTCGGGACAGGGGGTGAAAAACTGTTTTTT
>TRBD2|TRBV7-2|TRBJ2-1|.
CASSLWTWAGVYNEQFF
TGTGCCAGCAGCTTATGGACTTGGGCGGGAGTCTACAATGAGCAGTTCTTC
>.|TRBV7-8|TRBJ2-2|.
CASVQGTGELFF
TGTGCCAGCGTTCAGGGGACCGGGGAGCTGTTTTTT
>.|TRBV7-8|TRBJ2-1|.
CASSRDPRDFYEQFF
TGTGCCAGCAGCCGGGACCCGAGGGACTTTTATGAGCAGTTCTTC
>.|TRBV5-6|TRBJ2-1|few
CASSHGTGGEGNEQFF
TGTGCCAGCAGCCACGGGACTGGGGGAGAGGGCAATGAGCAGTTCTTC
>TRBD2|TRBV7-3|TRBJ2-7|.
CASSLSPTSGKHEQYF
TGTGCCAGCAGCTTATCCCCGACTAGCGGGAAGCACGAGCAGTACTTC